Here is one T cell receptor (beta chain) with its context. The data were taken from a study of blood T cell repertoires in COVID-19. CDR1 MDHEN and CDR2 SYDVKM come from the germline V gene. CDR3 length: 14 residues. Between the trimmed V and J ends, which lost 3 bases and 4 bases, there was a span of 7 bases. Libraries were prepared by immunoSEQ multiplex PCR; TCRdb keeps only in-frame clonotypes and omits some of them. In the table there are about 430,000 clones, roughly 90% of which are singletons. V is TRBV28 and J is TRBJ2-6; D gene unclear. This clonotype originated in a woman under 30 who had been exposed to COVID-19. Sequenced material: PBMCs or T cells enriched from blood (not recorded which). CDR3 sequence: CASSFFSGANVLTF. The CDR3 bases are TGTGCCAGCAGTTTCTTCTCGGGGGCCAACGTCCTGACTTTC.